Described below is a single T cell receptor (beta chain) sequence and its context. The antigen is not known. The germline V gene encodes CDR1 SGHNT and CDR2 YYREEE (reference sequence). V shed 1 base, J shed 9 bases, and the junction held 6 bases outside the gene matches. There are 16 residues in the CDR3. This specimen comes from a study of human thymus T cells. General study findings and limits: Both thymic and peripheral blood repertoires showed apparently biased V and J usage.

Sequencing was performed with immunoSEQ multiplex PCR; in TCRdb, only in-frame clones are kept and a portion is missing. The data hold approximately 46,000 clones, with approximately 95% observed a single time. Sequenced input: blood. This sequence originates from a girl under three years old with a congenital heart defect but otherwise immunologically healthy. The chain couples TRBV5-4 to TRBJ2-1; 14 positions match TRBD2. The CDR3 loop is CASSLPGTSGSSEQFF. In DNA, the CDR3 is TGTGCCAGCAGCTTGCCCGGGACTAGCGGGAGCAGTGAGCAGTTCTTC.